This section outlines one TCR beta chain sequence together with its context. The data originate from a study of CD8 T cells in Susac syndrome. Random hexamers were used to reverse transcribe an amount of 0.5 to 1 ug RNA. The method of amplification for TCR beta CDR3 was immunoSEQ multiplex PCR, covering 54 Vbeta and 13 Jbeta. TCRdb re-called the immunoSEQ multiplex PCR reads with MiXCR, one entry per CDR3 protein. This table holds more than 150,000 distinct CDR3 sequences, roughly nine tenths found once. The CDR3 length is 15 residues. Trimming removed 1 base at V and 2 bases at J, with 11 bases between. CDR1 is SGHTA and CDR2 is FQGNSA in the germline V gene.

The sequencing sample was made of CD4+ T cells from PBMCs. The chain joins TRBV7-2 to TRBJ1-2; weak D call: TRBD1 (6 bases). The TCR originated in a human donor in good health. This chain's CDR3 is CASSLGTDGNYGYTF. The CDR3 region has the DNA TGTGCCAGCAGCTTAGGGACAGATGGAAACTATGGCTACACCTTC.